The 16 T cell receptor beta chains below all came from one sample that was sequenced in a study of T cells in Graves' hyperthyroidism and ophthalmopathy. RNA transcripts provided the source from which TCR beta CDR3 regions were amplified. Initially, a first-round RT-PCR of the TCR CDR3 employed the HTBI primer set. Via MiXCR, TCRdb re-called the multiplex PCR reads, giving one row per CDR3 protein. The sample has fewer than 400,000 distinct CDR3 sequences; 11% to 15% are singletons. The sequenced sample consisted of blood. Receptors originate from a man aged 50 to 59 with Graves' ophthalmopathy.

This clonotype was seen a few times. The V and J genes are TRBV5-4 and TRBJ2-1; 7 bases agree with TRBD2. The CDR3 is 16 residues long. The germline V gene has CDR1 SGHNT and CDR2 YYREEE (reference sequence). The V segment lost 0 bases and the J segment 3 bases; nucleotides outside the gene matches: 6. This CDR3 is CASSLGSSGDYNEQFF. The CDR3 DNA sequence: TGTGCCAGCAGCTTGGGTTCTAGCGGAGACTACAATGAGCAGTTCTTC.

The sample holds many counts of this clonotype. The J gene is TRBJ1-2, the V gene TRBV11-2; D is possibly TRBD1 (6 bases). The CDR3 spans 16 residues. The V and J ends lost 5 bases and 6 bases respectively, with 22 bases between them. Germline V lookup: CDR1 SGHAT, CDR2 FQNNGV. The CDR3 here is CASSAGQTPQGDGYTF. CDR3 in DNA: TGTGCCAGCAGCGCCGGACAGACTCCCCAGGGCGATGGCTACACCTTC.

This clonotype showed up many times. This rearrangement joins TRBV30 to TRBJ2-7; weak D call: TRBD2 (6 bases). The V and J ends lost 1 base and 5 bases respectively, with 9 bases between them. The V gene's germline CDR1 is GTSNPN and CDR2 SVGIG (reference sequence). The CDR3 loop spans 12 amino acids. Here the CDR3 reads CAWSGLVHEQYF. In nucleotides, the CDR3 is TGTGCCTGGAGTGGACTAGTCCACGAGCAGTACTTC.

This clonotype was counted at least ten times. This sequence joins TRBV7-9 and TRBJ1-5; the D is unclear. The CDR3 runs to 16 residues. Between the trimmed V and J ends, which lost 2 bases and 0 bases, there was a span of 11 bases. Germline assignment: CDR1 SEHNR and CDR2 FQNEAQ (reference sequence). Here the CDR3 DNA reads TGTGCCAGCAGCTTAAACTCTGGGGATAGCAATCAGCCCCAGCATTTT. This sequence encodes CASSLNSGDSNQPQHF.

The V call is TRBV28, the J call TRBJ2-5, with a possible D match to TRBD1 (6 bases). V was cut by 7 bases and J by 2 bases, with 11 bases left in between. Germline assignment: CDR1 MDHEN and CDR2 SYDVKM. CDR3 length: 13 amino acids. Written as DNA, the CDR3 is TGTGCCAGCATCACGGACAGACAAGAGACCCAGTACTTC. This gives the protein CASITDRQETQYF.

V gene TRBV2 combines with J gene TRBJ2-5; D unclear. With 1 base removed from V and 4 bases from J, the gap between germline ends came to 13 bases. The V gene's germline CDR1 is SNHLY and CDR2 FYNNEI. This CDR3 is built from 15 residues. The DNA of the CDR3 is TGTGCCAGCAGTGAAGAAATTCCGGAAAGAGAGACCCAGTACTTC. Its protein is CASSEEIPERETQYF. Complete variable domain (other parts from reference TRBV2 and TRBJ2-5): EPEVTQTPSHQVTQMGQEVILRCVPISNHLYFYWYRQILGQKVEFLVSFYNNEISEKSEIFDDQFSVERPDGSNFTLKIRSTKLEDSAMYFCASSEEIPERETQYFGPGTRLLVL.

This chain connects TRBV19 to TRBJ1-2; TRBD1 might be the D (6 bases). The V end was cut by 1 base, the J end by 4 bases, with 10 bases between. This CDR3 is built from 14 residues. In germline, CDR1 is LNHDA, CDR2 SQIVND (reference sequence). The CDR3 coding sequence is TGTGCCAGTAGTATAGGGACAGCGCTCTATGGCTACACCTTC. It specifies CASSIGTALYGYTF.

This clonotype was detected many times. The chain employs TRBV10-3 and TRBJ1-1, with 7 positions matching TRBD1. The CDR3 has 14 amino acids. In germline, CDR1 is ENHRY, CDR2 SYGVKD. V lost 6 bases to trimming and J lost 3 bases; unmatched junction nucleotides: 7. CDR3 residues: CAISADREDTEAFF. In DNA form, the CDR3 reads TGTGCCATCAGCGCAGACAGGGAAGACACTGAAGCTTTCTTT.

At least ten counts were recorded for this clonotype. The chain combines TRBV3-1 with TRBJ1-4, with no clear D. Trimming pared 0 bases from V and 8 bases from J, leaving 4 bases between. The CDR3 spans 12 residues. The germline CDR1 and CDR2 sequences are LGHDT and YNNKEL (reference sequence). Here the CDR3 reads CASSQDREKLFF. The CDR3 DNA reads TGTGCCAGCAGCCAAGATAGAGAAAAACTGTTTTTT.

The table lists this clonotype with a few counts. The rearrangement links TRBV6-1 to TRBJ2-1; the match to TRBD2 covers 11 bases. The CDR3 is 17 residues long. Germline V gene data show CDR1 as MNHNS and CDR2 as SASEGT. V trimming: 6 bases; J trimming: 4 bases; junction bases outside the gene matches: 11. Written as DNA, the CDR3 is TGTGCCAGCAGCCAAATCCCGGGACTAGCGGTTTACAATGAGCAGTTCTTC. This gives the protein CASSQIPGLAVYNEQFF.

The chain joins TRBV4-1 to TRBJ1-5, with D possibly matching TRBD1 (5 bases). The CDR3 runs to 16 residues. V was trimmed by 2 bases and J by 1 base, leaving 12 bases between them. The V gene's germline CDR1 is MGHRA and CDR2 YSYEKL. The CDR3 sequence: CASSQRDGLSNQPQHF. The CDR3 DNA is TGCGCCAGCAGCCAACGGGACGGCCTGAGCAATCAGCCCCAGCATTTT.

Only a few counts were recorded for this clonotype. The J gene is TRBJ2-1, the V gene TRBV24-1; TRBD1 aligns across 7 bases. The CDR3 is 15 residues long. The germline V gene encodes CDR1 KGHDR and CDR2 SFDVKD. V lost 4 bases and J lost 3; bases outside the gene matches: 5. The CDR3 DNA reads TGTGCCACCAGTGACCCCGGGACAGACTACAATGAGCAGTTCTTC. Amino acid sequence: CATSDPGTDYNEQFF.

This clonotype was found many times. DNA for the CDR3: TGTGCCAGCACCTCTCCTAGCGGGAACACCGGGGAGCTGTTTTTT. It codes for CASTSPSGNTGELFF. V and J are TRBV11-3 and TRBJ2-2; 7 bases fit TRBD2. Germline loops: CDR1 SGHNT, CDR2 YENEEA. The CDR3 totals 15 residues. V dropped 7 bases and J dropped 1; count of bases not matched to a gene: 6.

V usage is TRBV12-3 or TRBV12-4 and J usage is TRBJ1-5; D ambiguous. This CDR3 contains 14 residues. V lost 3 bases and J 0 bases, leaving 6 bases between the germline ends. CDR3 coding DNA: TGTGCCAGCAGTTTGATTGATAGCAATCAGCCCCAGCATTTT. Translation gives CASSLIDSNQPQHF.

This clonotype was seen many times. The J gene is TRBJ1-2, the V gene TRBV20-1; TRBD1 is a possible D gene (5 bases). The germline V gene has CDR1 DFQATT and CDR2 SNEGSKA (reference sequence). The CDR3 is 11 amino acids. V lost 6 bases to trimming and J lost 4 bases, with 9 bases between them. CDR3 sequence (DNA): TGCAGTGCCGACAGACCCTATGGCTACACCTTC. Translation gives CSADRPYGYTF.

This clonotype was recorded at least ten times. V is TRBV3-1 and J is TRBJ2-1, with 10 bases that match TRBD2. Looked up from germline, CDR1 is LGHDT and CDR2 is YNNKEL (reference sequence). V dropped 8 bases and J dropped 4; count of bases not matched to a gene: 5. The CDR3 spans 14 residues. CDR3 sequence (DNA): TGTGCCAGCCGGGGGACTAGCGTATACAATGAGCAGTTCTTC. It specifies CASRGTSVYNEQFF.